These 18 T cell receptor beta chains originate from one sample sequenced in a study of T cell changes during pregnancy in multiple sclerosis. TCRdb's table, derived via immunoSEQ multiplex PCR, lists solely in-frame clones and lacks some. The table has almost 35,000 clones, 90% seen once. Specimen: CD8+ T cells from peripheral blood mononuclear cells, collected before pregnancy. These receptors all stem from a female donor with multiple sclerosis, enrolled in a pregnancy study.

The chain combines TRBV5-1 with TRBJ1-2; D is ambiguous. The V gene lost 4 bases and the J gene lost 3 bases, with 7 bases spanning the gap. The germline V gene encodes CDR1 SGHRS and CDR2 YFSETQ. The length of the CDR3 is 12 residues. CDR3 in DNA: TGCGCCAGCAGCCGGGTAGACTATGGCTACACCTTC. Protein: CASSRVDYGYTF.

The chain couples TRBV6-5 to TRBJ2-1, with TRBD2 identical over 7 bases. The junction had 6 bases not matched to a gene; V was cut back by 7 bases and J by 0 bases. Germline V gene lookup returns CDR1 MNHEY and CDR2 SVGAGI. This CDR3 has 15 amino acids. The CDR3 coding sequence is TGTGCCAGCAACCCTAGCGGTAGCTCCTACAATGAGCAGTTCTTC. It is translated as CASNPSGSSYNEQFF.

A single count supports this clone. V and J are TRBV5-1 and TRBJ1-1, with D possibly TRBD1 on 6 matching bases. The germline gives CDR1 SGHRS, CDR2 YFSETQ. The CDR3 has 14 amino acids. V lost 0 bases and J 5 bases, leaving 11 bases between the germline ends. The CDR3 DNA reads as TGCGCCAGCAGCTTGGCCCAGGGGAAGACTGAAGCTTTCTTT. Translation gives CASSLAQGKTEAFF. Based on the CDR3 plus reference TRBV5-1 and TRBJ1-1, the full variable domain is KAGVTQTPRYLIKTRGQQVTLSCSPISGHRSVSWYQQTPGQGLQFLFEYFSETQRNKGNFPGRFSGRQFSNSRSEMNVSTLELGDSALYLCASSLAQGKTEAFFGQGTRLTVV.

This clone has a single count. The J gene is TRBJ2-7, the V gene TRBV7-9; D perhaps matches TRBD2 (6 bases). The CDR3 length is 15 residues. Per germline, CDR1 SEHNR and CDR2 FQNEAQ (reference sequence). V was pared by 8 bases and J by 0 bases, with 17 bases between. DNA of the CDR3: TGTGCCAGCTGCCCCCCGCTAGCGATCTCCTACGAGCAGTACTTC. Protein sequence: CASCPPLAISYEQYF.

The rearrangement uses TRBV4-2 and TRBJ2-7, with 11 positions matching TRBD1. There are 16 residues in the CDR3. V shed 0 bases and J 3 bases; nucleotides not matched to a gene: 4. Germline assignment: CDR1 LGHNA and CDR2 YNFKEQ. Here the CDR3 DNA reads TGTGCCAGCAGCCAAGATCGTGGGACAGGGGGCTACGAGCAGTACTTC. This codes for CASSQDRGTGGYEQYF.

The J gene is TRBJ1-2, the V gene TRBV5-6, with D tentatively TRBD1 (6 bases). The V gene lost 4 bases and the J gene lost 3 bases, with 19 bases spanning the gap. Germline assignment: CDR1 SGHDT and CDR2 YYEEEE. The CDR3 has 16 residues. CDR3 residues: CASSISTGQWYYGYTF. The CDR3 DNA is TGTGCCAGCAGCATTAGCACAGGGCAGTGGTACTATGGCTACACCTTC.

The genes are TRBV4-3 and TRBJ2-3; TRBD2 matches 12 bases. Germline CDR1 is LGHNA and CDR2 is YSLEER. This CDR3 region has 17 residues. V was clipped by 0 bases and J by 4 bases; unmatched bases: 5. CDR3 sequence (DNA): TGCGCCAGCAGCCAAGATCCCGCTAGCGGGGGGGCAGATACGCAGTATTTT. Residues: CASSQDPASGGADTQYF.

This sequence joins TRBV30 and TRBJ2-7; 8 bases are a match to TRBD2. There are 14 residues in the CDR3. CDR1 and CDR2 (germline): GTSNPN, SVGIG (reference sequence). The ends lost 4 bases at V and 3 bases at J; junction bases unmatched: 8. CDR3 protein: CAWTEAGVLYEQYF. The CDR3, as DNA: TGTGCCTGGACGGAAGCGGGAGTGCTCTACGAGCAGTACTTC. Combining the CDR3 with reference TRBV30 and TRBJ2-7 gives the whole variable domain SQTIHQWPATLVQPVGSPLSLECTVEGTSNPNLYWYRQAAGRGLQLLFYSVGIGQISSEVPQNLSASRPQDRQFILSSKKLLLSDSGFYLCAWTEAGVLYEQYFGPGTRLTVT.

The chain uses TRBV9 and TRBJ1-2; TRBD1 aligns across 9 bases. The CDR3 length is 14 residues. V shed 4 bases, J shed 5 bases, and the junction held 6 bases outside the gene matches. Germline V gene lookup returns CDR1 SGDLS and CDR2 YYNGEE. CDR3 residues: CASSLGTGSYGYTF. CDR3 in DNA: TGTGCCAGCAGCCTCGGGACAGGGTCTTATGGCTACACCTTC.

The V gene is TRBV19, the J gene TRBJ2-7; weak D call: TRBD2 (5 bases). The CDR3 consists of 12 residues. With 2 bases removed from V and 5 bases from J, the gap between germline ends came to 7 bases. The V gene's germline CDR1 is LNHDA and CDR2 SQIVND (reference sequence). The chain's CDR3 is CASSIRGNEQYF. DNA of the CDR3: TGTGCCAGTAGTATACGGGGAAACGAGCAGTACTTC.

V gene TRBV6-1 combines with J gene TRBJ1-1, with a possible D match to TRBD1 (6 bases). CDR3 length: 14 amino acids. CDR1 and CDR2 (germline): MNHNS, SASEGT. The V end lost 7 bases, the J end lost 6 bases, and 18 bases lay between the germline ends. The CDR3 bases are TGTGCCAGCACTTCCGGGACACCGACATCTGAAGCTTTCTTT. Its protein is CASTSGTPTSEAFF.

The chain employs TRBV27 and TRBJ1-3; D not certain. The CDR3 runs to 15 residues. V was clipped by 0 bases and J by 1 base, with 7 bases between them. Germline assignment: CDR1 MNHEY and CDR2 SMNVEV (reference sequence). The CDR3, as DNA: TGTGCCAGCAGTTTATCGGGAGGGTCTGGAAACACCATATATTTT. Its protein product is CASSLSGGSGNTIYF.

The J gene is TRBJ2-7, the V gene TRBV11-3, with TRBD2 matching over 12 bases. CDR1 is SGHNT, CDR2 YENEEA, per germline. The CDR3 contains 19 residues. J was trimmed by 0 bases and V by 5 bases; bases with no gene match: 14. The CDR3 nucleotides read TGTGCCAGCAGCCCGCACAGGGGACTAGCGGGTTTTAGCTCCTACGAGCAGTACTTC. Translated: CASSPHRGLAGFSSYEQYF.

The J gene is TRBJ2-7, the V gene TRBV6-5, with 7 bases that match TRBD2. V lost 0 bases to trimming and J lost 3 bases; unmatched junction nucleotides: 5. CDR1 and CDR2 (germline): MNHEY, SVGAGI. CDR3 length: 15 amino acids. This chain's CDR3 is CASSYSREALYEQYF. In DNA form, the CDR3 reads TGTGCCAGCAGTTACTCTCGGGAGGCCCTCTACGAGCAGTACTTC.

The genes are TRBV4-1 and TRBJ1-1; D might be TRBD1 (5 bases). Between the trimmed V and J ends, which lost 0 bases and 0 bases, there was a span of 14 bases. CDR3 length: 17 residues. CDR1 is MGHRA and CDR2 is YSYEKL in the germline V gene. CDR3 residues: CASSQDISGGLNTEAFF. As DNA, the CDR3 is TGCGCCAGCAGCCAAGACATCTCCGGGGGACTGAACACTGAAGCTTTCTTT.

This sequence joins TRBV11-2 and TRBJ2-7; 7 bases fit TRBD1. Germline loops: CDR1 SGHAT, CDR2 FQNNGV. V shed 3 bases and J 2 bases; nucleotides not matched to a gene: 4. The CDR3 spans 14 residues. In nucleotides, the CDR3 is TGTGCCAGCAGCTTGGAGACAGGGCCCTACGAGCAGTACTTC. The encoded protein is CASSLETGPYEQYF.

This sequence joins TRBV30 and TRBJ2-7; 9 positions match TRBD2. Germline trimming cut 2 bases from V and 4 bases from J; bases unmatched to any gene: 3. Germline CDR1 GTSNPN, CDR2 SVGIG (reference sequence). The CDR3 has 13 residues. The CDR3 region is CAWSTSGGYEQYF. In DNA form, the CDR3 reads TGTGCCTGGAGTACGAGCGGGGGGTACGAGCAGTACTTC.

The chain links TRBV7-9 to TRBJ2-7, with D perhaps TRBD1 (6 bases). V lost 5 bases and J lost 7, with 18 bases in between. Germline CDR1 and CDR2: SEHNR and FQNEAQ (reference sequence). This CDR3 is built from 14 residues. CDR3 sequence: CASSPLDYGQEQYF. The CDR3 DNA is TGTGCCAGCAGCCCCTTGGATTATGGACAGGAGCAGTACTTC.